The T cell receptor beta chain under discussion was sequenced for a study of spatial heterogeneity in lung cancer. Time point of the sample: blood at routine non-recurrence follow-up after resection. The authors sequenced whole RNA from tumor, nontumor lung or frozen PBMC without sorting. Comment on this clonotype: Its cognate antigen is unknown.

The presence of a unique molecular identifier marked each TCR cDNA molecule. TCRdb reprocessed the 5' RACE reads via MiXCR and lists one record per CDR3 protein. The sample holds approximately 93,000 distinct CDR3 sequences, around 19% seen once. Notes on the study in general: At tumor resection, ubiquitous expanded TCRs were detected in blood more often than later.

Losses at the gene ends were 0 bases for V and 7 bases for J; bases not matched to a gene: 0. This CDR3 contains 14 residues. Germline V gives CDR1 SGHNT, CDR2 YYREEE (reference sequence). The origin of this receptor is a male donor with early-stage non-small cell lung cancer. The V call is TRBV5-4, the J call TRBJ1-6; the match to TRBD1 covers 8 bases. The specimen comprised PBMCs, sampled at follow-up. The CDR3 coding sequence is TGTGCCAGCAGCTTGGGACAGGGGAATTCACCCCTCCACTTT. It specifies CASSLGQGNSPLHF.